A selection of T cell receptor beta chains follows, all from one sample in a study of CD8 T cells in Susac syndrome. TCRdb reprocessed the immunoSEQ multiplex PCR reads with MiXCR, giving one entry per CDR3 protein. The table has around 80,000 distinct CDR3 sequences, 90% to 95% seen once. Source material: CD8+ T cells from PBMCs. These receptors were obtained from a human donor with multiple sclerosis. Both conserved end residues are part of each CDR3. A D gene is named only where the DNA matches it firmly. A clone size is listed for some rows: how often the clone was seen (once, few, many), or a class if it is expanded.

>TRBV2|.|TRBJ1-1|TRBD1
TGTGCCAGCACTACCGGGACAGGGTTCACTGAAGCTTTCTTT
CASTTGTGFTEAFF
>TRBV12-3/TRBV12-4|.|TRBJ2-3|TRBD2
TGTGCCAGCAATACTCGGGAGGACACAGATACGCAGTATTTT
CASNTREDTDTQYF
>TRBV2|.|TRBJ1-1|.
TGTGCCAGCAGTGATTCCCTGAACACTGAAGCTTTCTTT
CASSDSLNTEAFF
>TRBV18|.|TRBJ1-5|TRBD1
TGTGCCAGCTCACCGGCGACAGGGGCCTCTGGCAATCAGCCCCAGCATTTT
CASSPATGASGNQPQHF
>TRBV6-5|.|TRBJ1-1|.
TGTGCCAGCAGTTCCGGACCCTTTGTTGAAGCTTTCTTT
CASSSGPFVEAFF
>TRBV7-9|.|TRBJ1-1|.
TGTGCCAGCAGCAGCGTGGCAGGGGCGCAACTCTTAATGAACACTGAAGCTTTCTTT
CASSSVAGAQLLMNTEAFF
>TRBV9|.|TRBJ2-7|.
TGTGCCAGCAGCGTAGGATCAGGGAACTCCTACGAGCAGTACTTC
CASSVGSGNSYEQYF
>TRBV28|.|TRBJ2-2|.
TGTGCCAGCAGTTTAGGGTTGTACACCGGGGAGCTGTTTTTT
CASSLGLYTGELFF
>TRBV4-3|.|TRBJ2-1|.
TGCGCCAGCAGCCAAGCAACAGACTTGATAGGGCATGAGCAGTTCTTC
CASSQATDLIGHEQFF
>TRBV7-8|.|TRBJ2-1|.
TGTGCCAGCAGCTTAGTCAATAGCCCAACGGCCAATGAGCAGTTCTTC
CASSLVNSPTANEQFF
>TRBV10-3|.|TRBJ2-7|TRBD1
TGTGCCATCAGTCCTTTTAGTCCGGGACAGGGTAGGGACGAGCAGTACTTC
CAISPFSPGQGRDEQYF
>TRBV20-1|.|TRBJ2-1|TRBD2
TGCAGTGCTAGGAGGGTAGTCGGACTAGCGGGACTCAATGAGCAGTTCTTC
CSARRVVGLAGLNEQFF
>TRBV9|.|TRBJ1-1|.
TGTGCCAGCAGCGTTATCGGGAACACTGAAGCTTTCTTT
CASSVIGNTEAFF
>TRBV19|once|TRBJ1-2|TRBD1
TGTGCCAGTAGTATGGGAGACAGGGCAATCATCTCTGGCTACACCTTC
CASSMGDRAIISGYTF
>TRBV24-1|.|TRBJ2-3|.
TGTGCCACCAGTGATTTCGGGGGGCCGTGGGGAGATACGCAGTATTTT
CATSDFGGPWGDTQYF
>TRBV9|.|TRBJ2-6|TRBD1
TGTGCCAGCAGCACAAGTCCCGGGACAGGATTCTCTGGGGCCAACGTCCTGACTTTC
CASSTSPGTGFSGANVLTF